This is a list of T cell receptor beta chains from one sample in a study of tumor and adjacent non-tumor tissue in lung cancer. TCRdb recomputed calls from the multiplex PCR reads with MiXCR, one row per CDR3 protein. The sample records more than 95,000 distinct CDR3 sequences, over 65% being singletons. Input material: lung tumor tissue. These receptors all come from a man aged 25-40 years with non-small cell lung cancer. Both conserved end residues are part of each CDR3. Fields, in order: clone size, D gene, J gene, V gene, CDR3 protein, CDR3 DNA. D genes are given only for firm matches. A clone size is listed for some rows: how often the clone was seen (once, few, many), or a class if it is expanded.

>.|.|TRBJ2-5|TRBV11-1
CTSSPTAQEDTQYF
TGTACCAGCAGCCCAACGGCACAGGAGGATACCCAGTACTTC
>few|TRBD1|TRBJ1-2|TRBV5-4
CASSHDRGMGGYTF
TGTGCCAGCAGCCATGACAGGGGGATGGGTGGCTACACCTTC
>.|TRBD1|TRBJ2-1|TRBV7-9
CASSPRDRENEQFF
TGTGCCAGCAGTCCACGGGACAGGGAAAATGAGCAGTTCTTC
>.|TRBD1|TRBJ1-2|TRBV29-1
CSVGPRGNGYTF
TGCAGCGTTGGCCCCAGGGGGAATGGCTACACGTTC
>many|TRBD1|TRBJ2-1|TRBV11-3
CASSLDGRQGGIHEQFF
TGTGCCAGCAGCTTAGATGGGAGACAGGGTGGGATACATGAGCAGTTCTTC
>few|.|TRBJ1-4|TRBV19
CSSSINHGRGEKLFF
TGTTCCAGTAGTATCAACCACGGACGGGGAGAAAAACTGTTTTTT
>.|.|TRBJ1-5|TRBV6-6
CASSVASPSQAQHF
TGTGCCAGCAGCGTCGCCTCTCCTAGTCAGGCCCAGCATTTT
>.|.|TRBJ2-3|TRBV12-3/TRBV12-4
CASSEHGNPIDTQYF
TGCGCCAGCAGTGAACATGGCAACCCTATAGATACGCAGTATTTT
>many|.|TRBJ1-1|TRBV4-2
CASSANRMNTEAFF
TGTGCCAGCAGCGCTAACAGGATGAACACTGAAGCTTTCTTT
>.|.|TRBJ2-7|TRBV11-2
CASILWQLNEEYF
TGTGCCAGCATCTTATGGCAGCTGAACGAGGAGTACTTC
>.|.|TRBJ2-2|TRBV6-6
CVSSYSDSRGTGEMFF
TGTGTCAGCAGTTACAGCGACAGCCGAGGCACCGGGGAGATGTTTTTT
>.|TRBD1|TRBJ1-5|TRBV11-2
CASSARQGSYQPQHF
TGTGCCAGCAGCGCAAGACAGGGGAGCTATCAGCCCCAACATTTT
>.|TRBD1|TRBJ1-1|TRBV5-6
CASSFGTGGETFF
TGTGCCAGCAGTTTTGGGACAGGGGGTGAAACTTTCTTT
>few|TRBD1|TRBJ2-3|TRBV20-1
CSARTGTGVFDTQYF
TGCAGTGCACGTACCGGGACAGGGGTTTTTGATACGCAGTATTTT
>.|.|TRBJ2-7|TRBV29-1
CSLGSDRLTSYEQYF
TGCAGCCTTGGGTCCGACAGATTAACTTCCTACGAGCAGTACTTC
>many|TRBD1|TRBJ2-7|TRBV6-5
CASSKQGLSYEQYF
TGTGCCAGCAGTAAACAGGGGCTCTCCTACGAGCAGTACTTC
>many|.|TRBJ2-3|TRBV20-1
CSALPTRGSSTDTQYF
TGCAGTGCTCTCCCGACGCGGGGCTCTAGCACAGATACGCAGTATTTT
>many|.|TRBJ1-5|TRBV6-6
CASSLRGQPQHF
TGTGCCAGCAGTTTAAGGGGACAGCCCCAGCATTTT
>.|.|TRBJ1-1|TRBV7-9
CGSRDNTGNTEAFF
TGTGGCAGCAGGGACAACACAGGGAACACTGAAGCTTTCTTT
>many|TRBD1|TRBJ1-5|TRBV5-4
CASRWTGYSNQPQHF
TGTGCCAGCAGATGGACAGGCTATAGCAATCAGCCCCAGCATTTT
>once|.|TRBJ2-3|TRBV11-3
CVSSSADTQYF
TGTGTCAGCAGCTCAGCGGATACACAGTATTTT
>.|.|TRBJ2-2|TRBV20-1
CSARDEKRGNTGELSF
TGCAGTGCTAGAGATGAAAAACGGGGTAACACCGGGGAGCTGTCTTTT
>.|TRBD1|TRBJ1-4|TRBV5-1
CASSSTGTGNEKLFF
TGCGCCAGCAGCTCAACCGGGACAGGGAATGAAAAACTGTTTTTT
>many|TRBD2|TRBJ2-1|TRBV20-1
CSARVASGRSYNEQFF
TGCAGTGCTAGAGTTGCTAGCGGGAGGTCCTACAATGAGCAGTTCTTC
>few|.|TRBJ1-2|TRBV30
CARSTPGQFYGYTF
TGTGCCCGGAGTACGCCGGGGCAGTTCTATGGCTACACCTTC
>.|.|TRBJ1-1|TRBV18
CASSQRDTRNTEVFF
TGTGCCAGCTCCCAAAGGGACACTAGGAACACTGAAGTTTTCTTT